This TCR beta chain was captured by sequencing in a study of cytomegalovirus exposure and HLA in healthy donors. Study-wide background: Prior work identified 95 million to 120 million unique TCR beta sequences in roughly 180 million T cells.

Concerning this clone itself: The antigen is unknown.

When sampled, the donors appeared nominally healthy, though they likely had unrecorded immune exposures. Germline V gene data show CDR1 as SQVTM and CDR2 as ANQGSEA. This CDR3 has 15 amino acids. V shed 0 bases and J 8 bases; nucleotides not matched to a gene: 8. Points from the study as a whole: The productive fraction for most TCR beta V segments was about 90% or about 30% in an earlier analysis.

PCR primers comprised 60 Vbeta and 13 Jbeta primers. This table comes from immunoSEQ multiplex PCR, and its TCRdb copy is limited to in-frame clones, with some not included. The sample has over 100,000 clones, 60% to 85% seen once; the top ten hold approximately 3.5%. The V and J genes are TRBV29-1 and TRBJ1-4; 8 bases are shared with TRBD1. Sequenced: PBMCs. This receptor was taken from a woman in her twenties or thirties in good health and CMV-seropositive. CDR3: CSVEDPQGGREKLFF. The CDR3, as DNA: TGCAGCGTTGAAGATCCACAGGGGGGAAGGGAAAAACTGTTTTTT.